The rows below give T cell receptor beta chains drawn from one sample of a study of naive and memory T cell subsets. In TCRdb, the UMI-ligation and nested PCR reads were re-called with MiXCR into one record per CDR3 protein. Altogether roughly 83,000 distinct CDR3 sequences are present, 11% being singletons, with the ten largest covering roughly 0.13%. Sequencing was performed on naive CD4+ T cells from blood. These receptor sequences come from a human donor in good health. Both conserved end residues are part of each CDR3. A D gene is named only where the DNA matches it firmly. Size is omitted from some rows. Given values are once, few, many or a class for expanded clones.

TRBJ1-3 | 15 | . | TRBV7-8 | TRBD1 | CASSLAGTERNTIYF | TGTGCCAGCAGCTTAGCTGGGACAGAGAGAAACACCATATATTTT
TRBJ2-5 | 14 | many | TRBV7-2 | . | CASSRARIKETQYF | TGTGCCAGCAGCCGCGCGCGAATCAAGGAGACCCAGTACTTC
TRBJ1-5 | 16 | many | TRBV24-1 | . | CATSDGIEGDYQPQHF | TGTGCCACCAGTGATGGTATTGAAGGGGATTACCAGCCCCAGCATTTT
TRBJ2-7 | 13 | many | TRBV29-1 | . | CSVGGGTVKQQYF | TGCAGCGTTGGGGGCGGGACAGTAAAGCAGCAGTACTTC
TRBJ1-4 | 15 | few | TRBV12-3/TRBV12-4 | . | CASSFSRGKGEKLFF | TGTGCCAGCAGTTTCTCCAGGGGAAAAGGTGAAAAACTGTTTTTT
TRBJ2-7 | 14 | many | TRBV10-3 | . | CAISGQGILIEQYF | TGTGCCATCTCAGGGCAAGGGATCCTCATCGAGCAGTACTTC
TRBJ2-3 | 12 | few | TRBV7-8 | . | CASSHRRSPQYF | TGTGCCAGCAGCCACCGACGGTCGCCGCAGTATTTT
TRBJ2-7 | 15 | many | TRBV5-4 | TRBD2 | CASSFGLAGPYEQYF | TGTGCCAGCAGCTTCGGACTAGCGGGGCCCTACGAGCAGTACTTC
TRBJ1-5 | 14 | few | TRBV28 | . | CASSRVGSNQPQHF | TGTGCCAGCAGTCGGGTGGGTAGCAATCAGCCCCAGCATTTT
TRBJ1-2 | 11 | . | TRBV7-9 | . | CASSQGYGYTF | TGTGCCAGCAGCCAGGGGTATGGCTACACCTTC
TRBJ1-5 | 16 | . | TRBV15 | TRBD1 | CATSRGQGNSNQPQHF | TGTGCCACCAGCAGGGGACAGGGGAACAGCAATCAGCCCCAGCATTTT
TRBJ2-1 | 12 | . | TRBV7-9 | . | CASNQGYNEQFF | TGTGCCAGCAATCAGGGGTACAATGAGCAGTTCTTC
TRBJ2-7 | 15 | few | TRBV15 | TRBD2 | CATRTKSGGPYEQYF | TGTGCCACCAGGACGAAATCGGGGGGGCCCTACGAGCAGTACTTC
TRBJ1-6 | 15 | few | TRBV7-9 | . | CASSKTGTPNSPLHF | TGTGCCAGCAGCAAAACAGGGACTCCTAATTCACCCCTCCACTTT
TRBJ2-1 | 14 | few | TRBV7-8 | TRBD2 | CATKRTSSHNEQFF | TGTGCCACGAAGAGGACTAGCAGCCACAATGAGCAGTTCTTC
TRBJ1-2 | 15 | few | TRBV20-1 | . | CSARKAGAPSYGYTF | TGCAGTGCTAGGAAGGCTGGGGCCCCCTCATATGGCTACACCTTC
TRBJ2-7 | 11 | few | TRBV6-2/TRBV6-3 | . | CASTQGNEQYF | TGTGCCAGCACACAGGGTAACGAGCAGTACTTC
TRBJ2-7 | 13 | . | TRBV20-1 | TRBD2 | CSASGRGGREQYF | TGCAGTGCTAGCGGTCGGGGGGGCCGCGAGCAGTACTTC
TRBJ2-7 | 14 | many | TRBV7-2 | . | CASSLGASDYEQYF | TGTGCCAGCAGCTTAGGGGCTAGCGACTACGAGCAGTACTTC
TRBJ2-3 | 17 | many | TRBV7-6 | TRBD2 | CASSRTTGTSATDTQYF | TGTGCCAGCAGCCGTACGACCGGGACTAGCGCCACAGATACGCAGTATTTT
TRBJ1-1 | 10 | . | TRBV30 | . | CAWSNLEAFF | TGTGCCTGGAGTAATCTTGAAGCTTTCTTT
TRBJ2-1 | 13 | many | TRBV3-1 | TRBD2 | CASSPRLAGEQFF | TGTGCCAGCAGCCCGCGACTAGCGGGTGAGCAGTTCTTC
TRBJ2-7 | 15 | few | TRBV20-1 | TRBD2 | CSAVVRSGRTYEQYF | TGCAGTGCCGTTGTGCGGAGCGGGAGGACCTACGAGCAGTACTTC
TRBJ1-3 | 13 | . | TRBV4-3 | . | CASSPSMGNTIYF | TGCGCCAGCAGCCCGTCTATGGGAAACACCATATATTTT
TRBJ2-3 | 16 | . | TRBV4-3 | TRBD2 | CASSQDLGLAGDTQYF | TGCGCCAGCAGCCAAGATCTAGGGCTAGCGGGGGATACGCAGTATTTT
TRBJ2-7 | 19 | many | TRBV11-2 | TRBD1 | CASSPDLWTGREDSYEQYF | TGTGCCAGCAGCCCCGATCTTTGGACAGGGAGAGAGGACTCCTACGAGCAGTACTTC
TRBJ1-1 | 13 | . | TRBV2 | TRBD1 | CASSEQGATEAFF | TGTGCCAGCAGCGAACAGGGGGCAACTGAAGCTTTCTTT
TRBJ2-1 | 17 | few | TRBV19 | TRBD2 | CASSTPSGIGAYNEQFF | TGTGCCAGTAGTACGCCTAGCGGGATTGGAGCCTACAATGAGCAGTTCTTC
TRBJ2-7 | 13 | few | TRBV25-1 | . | CASSESSSYEQYF | TGTGCCAGCAGTGAATCCTCTTCCTACGAGCAGTACTTC
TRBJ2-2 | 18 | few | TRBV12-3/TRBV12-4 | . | CASSLQQGGGSNTGELFF | TGTGCCAGCAGTTTACAACAAGGGGGAGGTTCGAACACCGGGGAGCTGTTTTTT
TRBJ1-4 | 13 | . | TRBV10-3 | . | CAIRGTVNEKLFF | TGTGCCATCCGGGGGACGGTAAATGAAAAACTGTTTTTT
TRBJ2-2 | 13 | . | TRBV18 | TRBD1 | CASSTTGSGELFF | TGTGCCAGCTCAACGACAGGGTCCGGGGAGCTGTTTTTT
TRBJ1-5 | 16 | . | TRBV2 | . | CASREHGVIGNQPQHF | TGTGCCAGCCGGGAACACGGGGTTATAGGTAATCAGCCCCAGCATTTT
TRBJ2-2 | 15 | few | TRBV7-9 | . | CASSFWLTNTGELFF | TGTGCCAGCAGCTTCTGGCTGACAAACACCGGGGAGCTGTTTTTT
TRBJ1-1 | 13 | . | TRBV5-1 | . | CASSLGDGGEAFF | TGCGCCAGCAGCTTGGGGGACGGAGGAGAAGCTTTCTTT
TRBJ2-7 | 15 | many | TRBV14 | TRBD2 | CASSHPTSGDYEQYF | TGTGCCAGCAGCCACCCAACTAGCGGGGACTACGAGCAGTACTTC
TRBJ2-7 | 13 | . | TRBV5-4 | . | CASSLAGENEQYF | TGTGCCAGCAGCTTGGCTGGGGAAAACGAGCAGTACTTC
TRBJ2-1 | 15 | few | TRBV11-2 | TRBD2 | CASSPERGGNNEQFF | TGTGCCAGCAGTCCCGAGCGGGGGGGCAACAATGAGCAGTTCTTC
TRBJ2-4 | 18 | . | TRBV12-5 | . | CASGPPLGGGLAKNIQYF | TGTGCTAGTGGTCCCCCGCTCGGGGGAGGACTTGCCAAAAACATTCAGTACTTC
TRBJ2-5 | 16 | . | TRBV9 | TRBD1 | CASSPTPGTGGETQYF | TGTGCCAGCAGCCCCACCCCCGGGACAGGGGGCGAGACCCAGTACTTC